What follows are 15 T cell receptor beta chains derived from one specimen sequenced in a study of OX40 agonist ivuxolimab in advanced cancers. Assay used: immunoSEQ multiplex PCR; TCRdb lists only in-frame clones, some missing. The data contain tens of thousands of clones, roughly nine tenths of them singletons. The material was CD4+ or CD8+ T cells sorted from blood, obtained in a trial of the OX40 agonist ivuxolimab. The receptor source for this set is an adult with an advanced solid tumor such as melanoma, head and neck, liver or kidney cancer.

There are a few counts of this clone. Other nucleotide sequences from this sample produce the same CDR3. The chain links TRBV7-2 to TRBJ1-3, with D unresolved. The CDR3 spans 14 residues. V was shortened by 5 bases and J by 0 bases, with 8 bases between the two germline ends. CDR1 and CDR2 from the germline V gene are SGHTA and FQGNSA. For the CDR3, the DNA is TGTGCCAGCAGCCTAGGCAACTCTGGAAACACCATATATTTT. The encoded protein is CASSLGNSGNTIYF.

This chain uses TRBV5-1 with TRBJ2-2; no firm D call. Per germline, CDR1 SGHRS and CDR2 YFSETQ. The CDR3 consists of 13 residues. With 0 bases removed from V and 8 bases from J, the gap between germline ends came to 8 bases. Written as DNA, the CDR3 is TGCGCCAGCAGCTTGGCTATCGAGGGGGAGCTGTTTTTT. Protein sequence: CASSLAIEGELFF.

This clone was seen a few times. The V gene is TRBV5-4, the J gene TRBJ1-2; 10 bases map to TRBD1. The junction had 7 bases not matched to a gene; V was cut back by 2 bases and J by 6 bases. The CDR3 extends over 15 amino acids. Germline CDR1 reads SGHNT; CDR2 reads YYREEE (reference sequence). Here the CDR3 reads CASSLDRGRSDGYTF. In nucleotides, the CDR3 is TGTGCCAGCAGCTTAGACAGGGGGCGCAGTGATGGCTACACCTTC.

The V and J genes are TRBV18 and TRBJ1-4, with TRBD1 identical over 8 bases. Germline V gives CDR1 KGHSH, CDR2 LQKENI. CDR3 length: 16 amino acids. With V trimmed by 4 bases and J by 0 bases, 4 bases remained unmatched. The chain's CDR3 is CASSLGQVATNEKLFF. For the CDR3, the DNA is TGTGCCAGCTCACTGGGACAGGTGGCAACTAATGAAAAACTGTTTTTT. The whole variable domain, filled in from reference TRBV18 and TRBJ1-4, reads NAGVMQNPRHLVRRRGQEARLRCSPMKGHSHVYWYRQLPEEGLKFMVYLQKENIIDESGMPKERFSAEFPKEGPSILRIQQVVRGDSAAYFCASSLGQVATNEKLFFGSGTQLSVL.

The CDR3 DNA is TGTGCCAGCGATAGGGGGCTGGGTAGTGAAAAACTGTTTTTT. Translation: CASDRGLGSEKLFF. This chain uses TRBV28 with TRBJ1-4; 7 positions agree with TRBD1. The CDR3 length is 14 residues. Per the germline V gene, CDR1 is MDHEN and CDR2 is SYDVKM. J gave up 7 bases and V 8 bases, and 10 bases lay outside the gene matches.

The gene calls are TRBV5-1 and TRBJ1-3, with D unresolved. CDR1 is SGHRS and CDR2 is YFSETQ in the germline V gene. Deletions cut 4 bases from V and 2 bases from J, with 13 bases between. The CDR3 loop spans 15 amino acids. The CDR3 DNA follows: TGCGCCAGCAGCACAACTGGGAATACTGGAAACACCATATATTTT. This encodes CASSTTGNTGNTIYF.

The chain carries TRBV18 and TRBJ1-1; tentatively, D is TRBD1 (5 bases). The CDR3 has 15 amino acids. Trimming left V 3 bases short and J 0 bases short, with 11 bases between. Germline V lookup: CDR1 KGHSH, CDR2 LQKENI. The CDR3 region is CASSPRGGLNTEAFF. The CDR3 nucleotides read TGTGCCAGCTCACCCCGGGGGGGTTTGAACACTGAAGCTTTCTTT.

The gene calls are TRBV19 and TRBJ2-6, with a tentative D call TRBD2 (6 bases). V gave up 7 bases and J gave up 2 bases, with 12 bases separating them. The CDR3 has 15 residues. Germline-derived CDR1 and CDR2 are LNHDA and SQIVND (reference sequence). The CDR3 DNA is TGTGCCAGTATCGATACGGGGGCTGGGGCCAACGTCCTGACTTTC. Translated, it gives CASIDTGAGANVLTF.

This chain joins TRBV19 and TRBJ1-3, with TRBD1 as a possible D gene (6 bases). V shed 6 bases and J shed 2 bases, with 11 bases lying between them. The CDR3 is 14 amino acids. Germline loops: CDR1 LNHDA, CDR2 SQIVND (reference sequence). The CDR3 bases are TGTGCCAGTAGCCAACAGGGACCTGGAAACACCATATATTTT. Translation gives CASSQQGPGNTIYF.

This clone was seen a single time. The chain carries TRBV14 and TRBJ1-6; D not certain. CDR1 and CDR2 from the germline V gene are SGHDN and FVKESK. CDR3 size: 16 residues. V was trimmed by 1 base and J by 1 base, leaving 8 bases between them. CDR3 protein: CASSQVGWSYNSPLHF. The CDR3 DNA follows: TGTGCCAGCAGCCAAGTGGGATGGTCCTATAATTCACCCCTCCACTTT.

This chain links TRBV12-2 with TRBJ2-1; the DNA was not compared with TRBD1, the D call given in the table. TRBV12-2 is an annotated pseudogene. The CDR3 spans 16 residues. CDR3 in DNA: TGTGCAAGTCGCTTAGGGGGACAGGAAAGATACAATGAGCAGTTCTTC. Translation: CASRLGGQERYNEQFF.

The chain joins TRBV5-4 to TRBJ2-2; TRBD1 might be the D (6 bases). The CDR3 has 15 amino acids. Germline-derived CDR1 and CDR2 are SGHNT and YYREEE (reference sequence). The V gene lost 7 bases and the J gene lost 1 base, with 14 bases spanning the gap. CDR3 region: CASGLQGWNTGELFF. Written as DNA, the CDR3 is TGTGCCAGCGGCCTACAGGGTTGGAACACCGGGGAGCTGTTTTTT. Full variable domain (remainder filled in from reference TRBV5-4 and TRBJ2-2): ETGVTQSPTHLIKTRGQQVTLRCSSQSGHNTVSWYQQALGQGPQFIFQYYREEENGRGNFPPRFSGLQFPNYSSELNVNALELDDSALYLCASGLQGWNTGELFFGEGSRLTVL.

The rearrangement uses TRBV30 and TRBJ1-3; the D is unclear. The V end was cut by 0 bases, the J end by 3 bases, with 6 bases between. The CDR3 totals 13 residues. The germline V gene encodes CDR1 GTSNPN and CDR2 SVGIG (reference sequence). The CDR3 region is CAWSVLDGNTIYF. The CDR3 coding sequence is TGTGCCTGGAGTGTACTGGATGGAAACACCATATATTTT.

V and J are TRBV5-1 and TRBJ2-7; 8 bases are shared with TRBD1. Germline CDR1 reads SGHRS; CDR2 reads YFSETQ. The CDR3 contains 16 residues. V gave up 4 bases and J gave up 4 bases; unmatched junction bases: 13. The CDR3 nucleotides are TGCGCCAGCAGCCAGCAGTCCGGGACAGGTGGGTACGAGCAGTACTTC. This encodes CASSQQSGTGGYEQYF.

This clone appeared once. CDR3 DNA sequence: TGTGCCAGCAGCCAAGCAGGGACACCCTACGAGCAGTACTTC. Protein sequence: CASSQAGTPYEQYF. J is TRBJ2-7 and V is TRBV7-9, with D possibly TRBD1 on 6 matching bases. This CDR3 spans 14 amino acids. V lost 5 bases to trimming and J lost 2 bases, with 13 bases between them. Germline V gene sequence: CDR1 SEHNR, CDR2 FQNEAQ (reference sequence).